This T cell receptor (beta chain) was captured in a study of T cell changes during pregnancy in multiple sclerosis. CDR1 is SGHVS and CDR2 is FQNEAQ in the germline V gene. Trimming at V came to 1 base and at J to 7 bases, leaving 6 bases not matched to a gene. The CDR3 extends over 17 amino acids. Using immunoSEQ multiplex PCR, the repertoire was profiled, and TCRdb retains in-frame clones only, with some absent. This sample has tens of thousands of clones, with 92% found just once. This TCR was recovered from a female donor with multiple sclerosis, enrolled in a pregnancy study. The input for sequencing was CD4+ T cells from peripheral blood mononuclear cells, taken after pregnancy. V usage is TRBV7-8 and J usage is TRBJ2-1, with TRBD2 matching over 14 bases. The CDR3: CASSLGLAGGAGNEQFF. The DNA of the CDR3 is TGTGCCAGCAGCTTAGGACTAGCGGGGGGGGCGGGGAATGAGCAGTTCTTC.